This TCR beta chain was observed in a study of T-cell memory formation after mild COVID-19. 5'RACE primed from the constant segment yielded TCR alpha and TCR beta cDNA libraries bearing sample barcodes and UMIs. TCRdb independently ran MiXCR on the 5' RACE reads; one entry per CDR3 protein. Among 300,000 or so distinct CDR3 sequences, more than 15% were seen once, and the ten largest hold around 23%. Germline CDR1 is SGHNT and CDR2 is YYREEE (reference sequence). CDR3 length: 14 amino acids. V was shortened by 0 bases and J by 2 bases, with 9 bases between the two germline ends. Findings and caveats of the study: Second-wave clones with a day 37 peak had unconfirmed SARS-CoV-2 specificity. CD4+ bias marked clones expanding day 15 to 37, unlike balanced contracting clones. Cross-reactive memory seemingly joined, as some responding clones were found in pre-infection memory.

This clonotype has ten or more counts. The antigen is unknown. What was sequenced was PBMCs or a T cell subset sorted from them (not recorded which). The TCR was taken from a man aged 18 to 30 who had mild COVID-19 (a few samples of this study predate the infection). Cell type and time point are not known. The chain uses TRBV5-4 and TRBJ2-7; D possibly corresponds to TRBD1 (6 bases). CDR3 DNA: TGTGCCAGCAGCTTGGGGGACATCCCCTACGAGCAGTACTTC. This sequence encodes CASSLGDIPYEQYF.